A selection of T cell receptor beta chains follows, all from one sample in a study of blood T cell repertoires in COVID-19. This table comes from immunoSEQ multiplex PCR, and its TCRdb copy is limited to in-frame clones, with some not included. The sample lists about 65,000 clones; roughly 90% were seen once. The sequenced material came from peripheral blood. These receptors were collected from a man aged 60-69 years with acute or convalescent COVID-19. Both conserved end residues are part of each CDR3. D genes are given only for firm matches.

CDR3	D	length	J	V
CASSLMTTTDTQYF	-	14	TRBJ2-3	TRBV5-1
CASTWAVTYEQYF	-	13	TRBJ2-7	TRBV21-1
CAWTQGWWAFF	-	11	TRBJ1-1	TRBV30
CASSARDYNEQFF	-	13	TRBJ2-1	TRBV5-5
CASSQATGGTEAFF	TRBD1	14	TRBJ1-1	TRBV6-6
CASSEFSVSGGSPLHF	TRBD1	16	TRBJ1-6	TRBV2
CASSHPMDTEAFF	-	13	TRBJ1-1	TRBV4-2
CASSYAGFLAKNIQYF	-	16	TRBJ2-4	TRBV6-5
CSASQGRGYTF	-	11	TRBJ1-2	TRBV29-1
CAIKGLAGAPNTGELFF	TRBD2	17	TRBJ2-2	TRBV10-3
CASSSTVNTEAFF	-	13	TRBJ1-1	TRBV6-5
CASSDRGVGYGYTF	TRBD1	14	TRBJ1-2	TRBV6-6
CASSKPGGTEAFF	TRBD1	13	TRBJ1-1	TRBV19
CSVANPGSYGYTF	-	13	TRBJ1-2	TRBV29-1
CASSRASGSYEQYF	-	14	TRBJ2-7	TRBV27
CASSPSERSARGVYEQYF	-	18	TRBJ2-7	TRBV13
CASSLGLQVGGTEAFF	-	16	TRBJ1-1	TRBV28
CAWRDYRGRNTEAFF	TRBD1	15	TRBJ1-1	TRBV30
CASSSTASGNTIYF	-	14	TRBJ1-3	TRBV2
CASSGGGDYGYTF	-	13	TRBJ1-2	TRBV5-4
CASSLEVSAGELFF	-	14	TRBJ2-2	TRBV5-1
CASSSSGTSLFRQPQHF	-	17	TRBJ1-5	TRBV28
CAWRGATGEAFF	-	12	TRBJ1-1	TRBV30
CASSLSGGQGTMLTEAFF	-	18	TRBJ1-1	TRBV5-1
CASSSSGGVNEQFF	TRBD2	14	TRBJ2-1	TRBV7-8
CASSIQGADGYTF	TRBD1	13	TRBJ1-2	TRBV7-2
CASSQDNMFTEAFF	-	14	TRBJ1-1	TRBV4-2
CASSETGGDGYTF	TRBD1	13	TRBJ1-2	TRBV2
CASGLRTAAYSGNTIYF	-	17	TRBJ1-3	TRBV12-5
CASRRGNTIYF	-	11	TRBJ1-3	TRBV6-5
CASSFRLAGGNEQFF	TRBD2	15	TRBJ2-1	TRBV5-4
CASRVQSLYNEQFF	-	14	TRBJ2-1	TRBV6-5
CASSLTQSSGNTIYF	-	15	TRBJ1-3	TRBV5-1
CASSATEAFF	-	10	TRBJ1-1	TRBV6-9
CASSLLSSGNTIYF	-	14	TRBJ1-3	TRBV3-1/TRBV3-2
CASSYSRWDMNTEAFF	-	16	TRBJ1-1	TRBV6-2/TRBV6-3
CASSQLGGSTEAFF	-	14	TRBJ1-1	TRBV6-5
CASRLKGAYEQYF	-	13	TRBJ2-7	TRBV7-9
CASSSGGIVWDIQYF	TRBD2	15	TRBJ2-4	TRBV6-5
CASSPTGTEDEKLFF	TRBD1	15	TRBJ1-4	TRBV7-9
CASSFSGTRNTGELFF	TRBD2	16	TRBJ2-2	TRBV7-6
CASSAGQITEAFF	TRBD1	13	TRBJ1-1	TRBV7-2
CASSERQGSSYTF	-	13	TRBJ1-2	TRBV2
CASTGTAYEQYF	TRBD1	12	TRBJ2-7	TRBV19
CAWSSWGVEETQYF	-	14	TRBJ2-5	TRBV30
CASSYSRQGGDYGYTF	TRBD1	16	TRBJ1-2	TRBV6-5
CASSPGLFYEQYF	-	13	TRBJ2-7	TRBV7-2
CASSPQEGLNNEQFF	-	15	TRBJ2-1	TRBV18
CASSVVMGQGGTEAFF	-	16	TRBJ1-1	TRBV9
CASSLNPGGLTEAFF	TRBD1	15	TRBJ1-1	TRBV7-2
CASNFQGRFGYTF	-	13	TRBJ1-2	TRBV5-4
CAWSKRLGTGSYEQYF	TRBD1	16	TRBJ2-7	TRBV30
CASSILTGLGDTEAFF	-	16	TRBJ1-1	TRBV19
CASNPSTGGEQPQHF	TRBD1	15	TRBJ1-5	TRBV6-5
CASSGHRGEPGYTF	-	14	TRBJ1-2	TRBV27
CSVEDGMVRGASTEAFF	-	17	TRBJ1-1	TRBV29-1
CASSFEGGGNEKLFF	-	15	TRBJ1-4	TRBV5-1
CSVEGRGTEAFF	TRBD1	12	TRBJ1-1	TRBV29-1